These 30 T cell receptor beta chains were all obtained from the same sample, sequenced in a study of shared clonotypes between healthy human individuals. Here immunoSEQ multiplex PCR was the method, and the copy in TCRdb shows in-frame clones only, minus some. This sample carries over a million clones, approximately 80% of them seen once, and the ten largest clones take approximately 0.52%. The material sequenced was memory CD4+ T cells from PBMCs. Indicated subset: CD45RA-negative fraction. These receptors originate from a man between 18 and 35 years old in good health. Some clones in this sample may be carry-over from other donors' samples.

The J gene is TRBJ2-7, the V gene TRBV19; possible D gene TRBD1, 5 bases. CDR1 is LNHDA and CDR2 is SQIVND in the germline V gene (reference sequence). The CDR3 totals 13 residues. With 5 bases removed from V and 5 bases from J, the gap between germline ends came to 13 bases. The DNA for the CDR3 is TGTGCCAGTAGTCCCCCAGGGTTCAACGAGCAGTACTTC. Protein: CASSPPGFNEQYF.

The chain couples TRBV5-1 to TRBJ2-1; unclear D gene. CDR3 length: 15 residues. V dropped 2 bases and J dropped 2 bases, with 11 bases sitting between them. Germline CDR1 reads SGHRS; CDR2 reads YFSETQ. In nucleotides, the CDR3 is TGCGCCAGCAGCTTCCTACAGCCGCCCTACAATGAGCAGTTCTTC. It codes for CASSFLQPPYNEQFF.

The rearrangement uses TRBV2 and TRBJ2-2, with 7 nucleotides matching TRBD2. Germline CDR1 SNHLY, CDR2 FYNNEI. This CDR3 region has 15 residues. V was pared by 7 bases and J by 1 base, with 6 bases of the junction left unmatched. The CDR3 DNA reads as TGTGCCAGCATTTGGGACTACCAGAACACCGGGGAGCTGTTTTTT. As protein: CASIWDYQNTGELFF. The full variable domain, rest sourced from reference TRBV2 and TRBJ2-2, is EPEVTQTPSHQVTQMGQEVILRCVPISNHLYFYWYRQILGQKVEFLVSFYNNEISEKSEIFDDQFSVERPDGSNFTLKIRSTKLEDSAMYFCASIWDYQNTGELFFGEGSRLTVL.

The V and J genes are TRBV29-1 and TRBJ2-1; 10 bases are shared with TRBD2. V dropped 3 bases and J dropped 1; count of bases not matched to a gene: 6. This CDR3 spans 16 amino acids. Germline lookup yields CDR1 SQVTM and CDR2 ANQGSEA. The CDR3 loop is CSVEVASGRSYNEQFF. In DNA, the CDR3 is TGCAGCGTTGAGGTGGCTAGCGGGAGATCCTACAATGAGCAGTTCTTC.

This clone appeared once. The V gene is TRBV28, the J gene TRBJ1-3; D may be TRBD1 (5 bases). The CDR3 runs to 15 residues. CDR1 is MDHEN, CDR2 SYDVKM, per germline. V was shortened by 5 bases and J by 3 bases, with 14 bases between the two germline ends. In DNA, the CDR3 is TGTGCCAGCAGTCCCCCGGGGGGTCTTGGAAACACCATATATTTT. It is translated as CASSPPGGLGNTIYF.

The chain has TRBV7-9 and TRBJ1-3, with 7 bases fitting TRBD1. Germline lookup yields CDR1 SEHNR and CDR2 FQNEAQ (reference sequence). J gave up 7 bases and V 1 base, and 10 bases lay outside the gene matches. This CDR3 contains 16 residues. CDR3 in amino acids: CASSLDQTGTRNTIYF. In DNA, the CDR3 is TGTGCCAGCAGCTTAGATCAGACAGGGACAAGGAACACCATATATTTT.

This sequence joins TRBV28 and TRBJ2-5, with 11 bases identical to TRBD2. Germline trimming cut 5 bases from V and 2 bases from J; bases unmatched to any gene: 7. Germline V lookup: CDR1 MDHEN, CDR2 SYDVKM. The CDR3 is 16 amino acids. CDR3 residues: CASSDSGRVGQETQYF. DNA for the CDR3: TGTGCCAGCAGTGATAGCGGGAGGGTGGGGCAAGAGACCCAGTACTTC.

This clone was seen a few times. The gene calls are TRBV20-1 and TRBJ1-1; D is perhaps TRBD1 (5 bases). CDR3 length: 11 residues. Germline V CDR1 and CDR2: DFQATT, SNEGSKA (reference sequence). Trimming took 5 bases from V and 3 from J, leaving 7 bases between them. The CDR3 region has the DNA TGCAGTGCTGGACATGACACTGAAGCTTTCTTT. Translation gives CSAGHDTEAFF.

The chain uses TRBV5-1 and TRBJ2-5; the D gene is possibly TRBD1 (5 bases). There are 14 residues in the CDR3. Trimming cost V 4 bases and J 2 bases, with 12 bases left between them. Germline V gene sequence: CDR1 SGHRS, CDR2 YFSETQ. CDR3 nucleotide sequence: TGCGCCAGCAGCCTCCAAGACAGTCAAGAGACCCAGTACTTC. Protein: CASSLQDSQETQYF.

The chain is built from TRBV18 and TRBJ1-4; 9 positions agree with TRBD1. CDR1 KGHSH and CDR2 LQKENI come from the germline V gene. Unmatched junction bases numbered 3, after V lost 2 bases and J lost 8 bases. This CDR3 region has 14 residues. The CDR3 loop is CASSPRTGEEKLFF. The CDR3 nucleotides read TGTGCCAGCTCACCAAGGACAGGGGAAGAAAAACTGTTTTTT.

The J gene is TRBJ2-1, the V gene TRBV11-3, with TRBD2 identical over 9 bases. Per the germline V gene, CDR1 is SGHNT and CDR2 is YENEEA. The CDR3 spans 16 residues. The trim removed 5 bases at V and 8 bases at J, leaving 13 bases unmatched. In nucleotides, the CDR3 is TGTGCCAGCAGCCAAGGTGTAGCTAGCGGGAATCATGAGCAGTTCTTC. This translates into CASSQGVASGNHEQFF.

The V and J genes are TRBV25-1 and TRBJ2-1; 8 nucleotides line up with TRBD2. Germline trimming cut 3 bases from V and 14 bases from J; bases unmatched to any gene: 15. This CDR3 is 15 amino acids long. Germline V CDR1 and CDR2: MGHDK, SYGVNS. CDR3 nucleotide sequence: TGTGCCAGCAGTGACGCGCGCGGGAGGAACGAGGTGGAGTTCTTC. This encodes CASSDARGRNEVEFF. The complete variable domain, with remaining parts taken from reference TRBV25-1 and TRBJ2-1, reads EADIYQTPRYLVIGTGKKITLECSQTMGHDKMYWYQQDPGMELHLIHYSYGVNSTEKGDLSSESTVSRIRTEHFPLTLESARPSHTSQYLCASSDARGRNEVEFFGPGTRLTVL.

The CDR3 sequence is CASGGLAGVNEQFF. DNA for the CDR3: TGTGCCAGCGGCGGACTAGCGGGAGTTAATGAGCAGTTCTTC. This sequence joins TRBV2 and TRBJ2-1; 13 nucleotides line up with TRBD2. CDR3 length: 14 amino acids. Germline V gene data show CDR1 as SNHLY and CDR2 as FYNNEI. The ends lost 8 bases at V and 7 bases at J; junction bases unmatched: 5.

The DNA for the CDR3 is TGTGCCAGCAGCGTACAGGGGGCGCGGGTCCACGAGCAGTACTTC. It specifies CASSVQGARVHEQYF. The genes are TRBV6-1 and TRBJ2-7; TRBD1 aligns across 9 bases. The CDR3 runs 15 residues. V shed 6 bases, J shed 5 bases, and the junction held 11 bases outside the gene matches. Germline CDR1 and CDR2: MNHNS and SASEGT.

J is TRBJ1-5 and V is TRBV5-5; D gene unclear. From germline, CDR1 is SGHKS and CDR2 YYEKEE (reference sequence). This CDR3 has 15 residues. Deletions cut 4 bases from V and 0 bases from J, with 11 bases between. CDR3 loop: CASSPDPSSNQPQHF. The CDR3 region has the DNA TGTGCCAGCAGCCCCGACCCGAGTAGCAATCAGCCCCAGCATTTT.

This chain connects TRBV5-4 to TRBJ1-1, with 11 bases fitting TRBD1. This CDR3 comprises 17 residues. Germline assignment: CDR1 SGHNT and CDR2 YYREEE (reference sequence). V lost 3 bases to trimming and J lost 5 bases; unmatched junction nucleotides: 12. DNA of the CDR3: TGTGCCAGCAGCTCCAAGGGCGGGACAGGGGGAGGGACTGAAGCTTTCTTT. This encodes CASSSKGGTGGGTEAFF.

The V call is TRBV28, the J call TRBJ2-7; TRBD2 matches 8 bases. The V segment lost 5 bases and the J segment 3 bases; nucleotides outside the gene matches: 15. CDR3 length: 17 residues. The V gene's germline CDR1 is MDHEN and CDR2 SYDVKM. In DNA form, the CDR3 reads TGTGCCAGCAGTCCCTGGAAGGCGGGAGGTCCTCACTACGAGCAGTACTTC. Protein product: CASSPWKAGGPHYEQYF.

The rearrangement links TRBV29-1 to TRBJ2-4, with 12 bases fitting TRBD2. In germline, CDR1 is SQVTM, CDR2 ANQGSEA. Trimming cost V 5 bases and J 2 bases; bases outside gene matches: 4. The CDR3 sequence is 15 residues long. CDR3: CSVNGLAGTKNIQYF. CDR3 in DNA: TGCAGCGTTAACGGACTAGCGGGAACCAAAAACATTCAGTACTTC.

The chain combines TRBV11-2 with TRBJ2-1; 12 nucleotides match TRBD2. With V trimmed by 1 base and J by 5 bases, 9 bases remained unmatched. Looked up from germline, CDR1 is SGHAT and CDR2 is FQNNGV. This CDR3 has 18 amino acids. As DNA, the CDR3 is TGTGCCAGCAGCTTAGCGAGCCTAGCGGGAGGGCGGAACAATGAGCAGTTCTTC. This translates into CASSLASLAGGRNNEQFF.

This clone was counted a few times. V and J are TRBV9 and TRBJ2-3, with 14 bases that match TRBD2. The CDR3 runs to 18 residues. V trimming: 4 bases; J trimming: 4 bases; junction bases outside the gene matches: 11. In germline, CDR1 is SGDLS, CDR2 YYNGEE. The CDR3 bases are TGTGCCAGCAGCACCGGAGGACTAGCGGGAGGCTTGGCAGATACGCAGTATTTT. This codes for CASSTGGLAGGLADTQYF. The full variable domain, its missing parts supplied by reference TRBV9 and TRBJ2-3, is DSGVTQTPKHLITATGQRVTLRCSPRSGDLSVYWYQQSLDQGLQFLIQYYNGEERAKGNILERFSAQQFPDLHSELNLSSLELGDSALYFCASSTGGLAGGLADTQYFGPGTRLTVL.

V gene TRBV4-1 combines with J gene TRBJ2-4; the D is unclear. Germline values: CDR1 MGHRA, CDR2 YSYEKL. This CDR3 spans 14 amino acids. V dropped 1 base and J dropped 1 base, with 5 bases sitting between them. The CDR3: CASSQVAAKNIQYF. The CDR3 DNA sequence: TGCGCCAGCAGCCAAGTCGCTGCCAAAAACATTCAGTACTTC.

Concerning this clone itself: Other DNA sequences from this sample encode an identical CDR3 as well. The chain joins TRBV5-1 to TRBJ1-4; D uncertain. The germline V and J ends were trimmed by 0 bases and 5 bases, with 8 bases remaining between them. CDR3 length equals 14 residues. The germline V gene encodes CDR1 SGHRS and CDR2 YFSETQ. The chain's CDR3 is CASSLGQLNEKLFF. The DNA of the CDR3 is TGCGCCAGCAGCTTGGGGCAACTGAATGAAAAACTGTTTTTT.

V is TRBV6-5 and J is TRBJ2-3; tentative D call: TRBD1 (5 bases). This CDR3 contains 15 residues. Looked up from germline, CDR1 is MNHEY and CDR2 is SVGAGI. With 1 base removed from V and 4 bases from J, the gap between germline ends came to 12 bases. The CDR3 sequence is CASSYFGRDADTQYF. As DNA, the CDR3 is TGTGCCAGCAGTTACTTTGGCAGGGATGCAGATACGCAGTATTTT.

This clone was counted between two and nine times. The chain employs TRBV7-9 and TRBJ1-4; D gene uncertain. The CDR3 consists of 14 residues. Germline-derived CDR1 and CDR2 are SEHNR and FQNEAQ (reference sequence). V lost 2 bases, J lost 5 bases, and 9 bases lay in between. This chain's CDR3 is CASSLSMRNEKLFF. In nucleotides, the CDR3 is TGTGCCAGCAGCTTATCGATGAGGAATGAAAAACTGTTTTTT.

This clone has more than one count but fewer than ten. This sequence joins TRBV19 and TRBJ2-4; D unclear. V was cut by 3 bases and J by 11 bases, with 8 bases left in between. CDR1 LNHDA and CDR2 SQIVND come from the germline V gene (reference sequence). This CDR3 has 11 residues. The CDR3 is CASSIWYFQYF. The CDR3 bases are TGTGCCAGTAGTATTTGGTATTTTCAGTACTTC.

The chain uses TRBV6-5 and TRBJ1-1, with 8 nucleotides matching TRBD1. The CDR3 runs to 13 residues. Trimming removed 6 bases from V and 7 bases from J; junction bases left unmatched: 7. In germline, CDR1 is MNHEY, CDR2 SVGAGI. CDR3 region: CASSRTGGGEAFF. In DNA form, the CDR3 reads TGTGCCAGCAGCCGTACAGGGGGTGGTGAAGCTTTCTTT.

The chain joins TRBV28 to TRBJ2-7; D might be TRBD2 (7 bases). Trimming cost V 7 bases and J 4 bases, with 20 bases left between them. The CDR3 consists of 15 residues. The germline V gene encodes CDR1 MDHEN and CDR2 SYDVKM. CDR3 nucleotide sequence: TGTGCCAGCACTTCATCGGCGGGGGCGGGGTACGAGCAGTACTTC. Its protein is CASTSSAGAGYEQYF.

In this sample, this clone turned up once. The V call is TRBV5-1, the J call TRBJ2-7, with D uncertain. The CDR3 length is 12 residues. Germline-derived CDR1 and CDR2 are SGHRS and YFSETQ. With 4 bases removed from V and 1 base from J, the gap between germline ends came to 6 bases. The CDR3 DNA sequence: TGCGCCAGCAGCAGAGTTTCCTACGAGCAGTACTTC. Its translation: CASSRVSYEQYF.

The chain carries TRBV5-6 and TRBJ2-1, with TRBD1 identical over 8 bases. Unmatched junction bases numbered 11, after V lost 4 bases and J lost 5 bases. This CDR3 has 16 residues. Germline CDR1 reads SGHDT; CDR2 reads YYEEEE. The CDR3 coding sequence is TGTGCCAGCAGCATGGGAGACAGGGGACGCAACAATGAGCAGTTCTTC. This sequence encodes CASSMGDRGRNNEQFF.

This clone was seen a few times. V usage is TRBV6-6 and J usage is TRBJ1-1; weak D call: TRBD1 (5 bases). The CDR3 loop spans 15 amino acids. V was cut by 7 bases and J by 6 bases, with 21 bases left in between. Germline V gene data show CDR1 as MNHNY and CDR2 as SVGAGI (reference sequence). CDR3 protein: CASTAHSGLSSEAFF. CDR3 nucleotide sequence: TGTGCCAGCACCGCCCACTCGGGACTTAGCTCTGAAGCTTTCTTT.